Listed below are T cell receptor beta chains from one sample, sequenced in a study of CD8 T cells in ankylosing spondylitis. TCRdb re-analysed the 5' RACE reads in MiXCR, keeping a single row per CDR3 protein. The sample includes 450,000 or so distinct CDR3 sequences, approximately 26% seen only once; the top ten take about 0.92%. The sequenced sample consisted of blood, either unsorted or a sorted T cell fraction (not recorded which). These receptors originate from a male donor with ankylosing spondylitis. Both conserved end residues are part of each CDR3. The D gene is left open where the match is weak. Size tells how often a clone was seen (once, few, many) or the class of an expanded clone, and some rows leave it out.

>TRBJ2-3|TRBV4-2|few|NA
CASSPLRAQGSSSTDTQYF
>TRBJ2-4|TRBV29-1|NA|TRBD1
CSAQDRGKNIQYF
>TRBJ1-5|TRBV2|few|NA
CASSVRAQPQHF
>TRBJ2-7|TRBV5-1|few|NA
CASRSGTSSYEQYF
>TRBJ1-1|TRBV20-1|NA|NA
CSAIGRMNTEAFF
>TRBJ2-7|TRBV11-2|NA|NA
CASSARLDSYEQYF
>TRBJ1-4|TRBV11-2|NA|NA
CASSLDGVYNEKLFF
>TRBJ2-5|TRBV3-1|medium-sized|NA
CASSQLHRDGETQYF
>TRBJ2-1|TRBV6-1|NA|TRBD1
CACRDREWAYNEQFF
>TRBJ2-1|TRBV5-1|few|TRBD2
CASSLSLAGGGNEQFF
>TRBJ2-1|TRBV20-1|NA|NA
CSASRANGGEQFF
>TRBJ2-5|TRBV10-3|NA|NA
CAISDGVSETQYF
>TRBJ1-4|TRBV7-6|few|NA
CASSSNTGINEKLFF
>TRBJ1-3|TRBV5-6|NA|NA
CASSFQRYTGNTIYF
>TRBJ1-1|TRBV2|few|NA
CASSEGAGLNTEAFF
>TRBJ1-5|TRBV5-1|NA|NA
CSSRSGFNQPQHF
>TRBJ1-2|TRBV5-1|NA|NA
CASTSGAYGYTF
>TRBJ2-3|TRBV18|NA|NA
CASSPPRAGTDTQYF
>TRBJ2-7|TRBV2|NA|TRBD1
CASSEMNPGQAQYF
>TRBJ1-5|TRBV2|few|NA
CASSYSGKNQPQHF
>TRBJ1-2|TRBV5-1|many|NA
CASSLAGAANYGYTF
>TRBJ1-2|TRBV6-1|many|TRBD1
CASSLRDRDYGYTF
>TRBJ2-7|TRBV5-1|few|NA
CASSFSGTAGYEQYF
>TRBJ2-1|TRBV5-1|NA|NA
CASTFFNEQFF
>TRBJ2-3|TRBV20-1|NA|NA
CSVNRDSGTQYF
>TRBJ2-5|TRBV19|NA|NA
CASSRTVNEETQYF
>TRBJ1-6|TRBV9|NA|NA
CASNQDTRNSPLHF
>TRBJ2-1|TRBV7-9|few|NA
CASSLMLADEQFF
>TRBJ2-2|TRBV7-8|NA|TRBD2
CASSLAVAGAYGELFF
>TRBJ1-1|TRBV20-1|many|NA
CSAHRSFMNTEAFF
>TRBJ2-1|TRBV5-1|NA|NA
CASSLVAAPQSSYNEQFF
>TRBJ2-1|TRBV3-1|NA|NA
CASSHSGTNEKFF
>TRBJ1-4|TRBV12-3/TRBV12-4|NA|NA
CASSLRGRLNEKLFF
>TRBJ2-1|TRBV20-1|NA|NA
CSARDSPYNEQFF
>TRBJ1-1|TRBV29-1|NA|TRBD1
CSVGGQQNTEAFF
>TRBJ1-1|TRBV2|few|TRBD1
CASSDRDSLEIF
>TRBJ2-1|TRBV27|NA|NA
CASSLDLGVNEQFF
>TRBJ2-5|TRBV10-3|NA|NA
CAISESYQETQYF
>TRBJ1-1|TRBV25-1|NA|NA
CASRPGFFRDTEAFF
>TRBJ2-1|TRBV20-1|NA|TRBD2
CSARTRGNEQFF
>TRBJ1-2|TRBV5-1|NA|TRBD1
CASSLVWTGENGYTF
>TRBJ1-1|TRBV14|many|NA
CASSQGFFREAFF
>TRBJ2-7|TRBV10-3|NA|NA
CAIGQTYEQYF
>TRBJ2-3|TRBV7-2|NA|TRBD2
CASSDRLAGTDTQYF
>TRBJ2-3|TRBV5-1|NA|TRBD2
CASSLEGAGVDTQYF
>TRBJ2-3|TRBV10-3|many|TRBD2
CAISAGTSGTRDTQYF
>TRBJ2-1|TRBV3-1|few|TRBD2
CASSQGAAGGNNEQFF
>TRBJ2-1|TRBV29-1|NA|TRBD1
CSVEGAGGFVDEQFF
>TRBJ2-5|TRBV15|many|NA
CATSRSGQLGETQYF
>TRBJ2-1|TRBV10-3|many|TRBD2
CATSGPGLAGNEQFF
>TRBJ1-5|TRBV18|NA|NA
CASSPYTDQPQHF
>TRBJ2-3|TRBV25-1|NA|TRBD2
CASSVTGGPSDTQYF
>TRBJ1-5|TRBV20-1|NA|NA
CSAVTAGKDSNQPQHF
>TRBJ2-1|TRBV29-1|NA|TRBD1
CSVAFWDRYNEQFF
>TRBJ2-5|TRBV5-6|many|TRBD1
CASSLTGVRETQYF
>TRBJ2-2|TRBV7-2|NA|NA
CASSPDGRHTGELFF
>TRBJ1-2|TRBV2|NA|NA
CASSETGYTF
>TRBJ2-5|TRBV11-2|many|TRBD1
CASSLVGGAGQGRQTQYF
>TRBJ2-3|TRBV20-1|NA|NA
CSASYTPAEEDTQYF